The clone carrying this T cell receptor (beta chain) was counted a few times. As yet, its antigen is unknown. TCRdb reanalysed the 5' RACE reads using MiXCR and keeps one entry per CDR3 protein. The sample contains fewer than 700,000 distinct CDR3 sequences, roughly 18% of which appear only once. The ends were cut back, 0 bases at V and 8 bases at J, with 13 bases in the middle. The CDR3 consists of 14 residues. CDR1 is SEHNR, CDR2 FQNEAQ, per germline (reference sequence). This record comes from a study of T-cell memory formation after mild COVID-19. Study-level information: TCR clusters were largely donor specific. Study-level findings and limits: A subset of responding clones appeared in pre-infection memory, suggesting cross-reactive memory joined. The second-wave clones peaking on day 37 were not confirmed as SARS-CoV-2-specific. While clones contracting from day 15 to 85 were balanced between CD4 and CD8, later expanders leaned CD4+.

Sequenced material: PBMCs or a T cell subset sorted from them (not recorded which). The chain combines TRBV7-9 with TRBJ1-2; tentative D call: TRBD1 (5 bases). This clonotype originated in an adult woman who had mild COVID-19 (a few samples of this study predate the infection). Cell type and time point are not known. The CDR3 is CASSLAEQAGGYTF. The CDR3 bases are TGTGCCAGCAGCTTAGCGGAGCAAGCAGGGGGCTACACCTTC.